These T cell receptor beta chains were read from a single sample in a study of cytomegalovirus exposure and HLA in healthy donors. TCRdb's copy holds only in-frame clones and misses some; the assay was immunoSEQ multiplex PCR. Among some 95,000 clones listed, roughly 74% were seen once. Sequences were obtained from PBMCs. These receptor sequences come from a woman under 30 in good health and CMV-seropositive. Both conserved end residues are part of each CDR3. The D gene is left open where the match is weak. Rows give clone size only sometimes, using once, few, many, or a class for an expanded clone.

D gene	clone size	J gene	V gene	CDR3 length	CDR3 DNA	CDR3 protein
-	once	TRBJ2-5	TRBV9	15	TGTGCCAGCAGTGAGGGGGACATCGTCCGGGAGACCCAGTACTTC	CASSEGDIVRETQYF
TRBD1	-	TRBJ2-7	TRBV7-3	14	TGTGCCAGTGCCCCCGGGACAGGGAATAGTGAGCAGTACTTC	CASAPGTGNSEQYF
TRBD1	-	TRBJ1-1	TRBV6-5	15	TGTGCCAGCAGCTCTAGACAGGGGCTGAACACTGAAGCTTTCTTT	CASSSRQGLNTEAFF
TRBD2	few	TRBJ2-1	TRBV7-9	15	TGTGCCAGCAGCTTAGTGTCGGGACTAGCGGGTGAGCAGTTCTTC	CASSLVSGLAGEQFF
TRBD2	-	TRBJ2-3	TRBV7-2	15	TGTGCCAGCAGCTTATCAAGCGGGAGGTGGGATACGCAGTATTTT	CASSLSSGRWDTQYF
-	-	TRBJ2-5	TRBV29-1	13	TGCAGCGTTGAAGAAGACAGGCAATGGACCCAGTACTTC	CSVEEDRQWTQYF
-	-	TRBJ1-3	TRBV7-9	13	TGTGCCACCGAGACAATCAACGAAAACACCATATATTTT	CATETINENTIYF
-	-	TRBJ1-4	TRBV7-3	15	TGTGCCAGCAGCTTAACAGGGGCAACTAATGAAAAACTGTTTTTT	CASSLTGATNEKLFF
TRBD2	few	TRBJ2-7	TRBV7-8	18	TGTGCCAGCAGCCCTAGACTAGCGGGCTCTGGGGTTCTCGTCGAGCAGTACTTC	CASSPRLAGSGVLVEQYF
TRBD2	-	TRBJ2-5	TRBV5-6	16	TGTGCCAGCAGCTTGGTAGCGGGGGGCCTCGGAGAGACCCAGTACTTC	CASSLVAGGLGETQYF
-	-	TRBJ2-7	TRBV4-3	14	TGCGCCAGCAGCCAAGAGGTCAGTACCTACGAGCAGTACTTC	CASSQEVSTYEQYF
TRBD2	-	TRBJ2-7	TRBV18	15	TGTGCCAGCTCACCAGCTAGCGGGGGGGCTCAAGAGCAGTACTTC	CASSPASGGAQEQYF
-	-	TRBJ1-1	TRBV20-1	11	TGCAGTGCCCTTGGAGTCCCTGAAGCTTTCTTT	CSALGVPEAFF
TRBD1	-	TRBJ2-6	TRBV4-3	17	TGCGCCAGCAGAGCGGGGACAGGGGGCGGAGGGGCCAACGTCCTGACTTTC	CASRAGTGGGGANVLTF
-	-	TRBJ2-3	TRBV27	14	TGTGCCAGCAGTTTCCAGGGAGGATTAGATACGCAGTATTTT	CASSFQGGLDTQYF
TRBD2	-	TRBJ2-7	TRBV18	18	TGTGCCAGCTCACTATCACCCCCTAGCGGGAGTAAGAGCTACGAGCAGTACTTC	CASSLSPPSGSKSYEQYF
-	-	TRBJ2-7	TRBV6-5	13	TGTGCCAGTTCCCAAGGGGCTTCCTACGAGCAGTACTTC	CASSQGASYEQYF
-	-	TRBJ1-4	TRBV20-1	11	TGCAGTGCTAGAGATCACCCGGAACTGTTTTTT	CSARDHPELFF
TRBD2	-	TRBJ2-5	TRBV4-2	16	TGTGCCAGCAGCCATCAAAGCGGGGGGGCTTATGAGACCCAGTACTTC	CASSHQSGGAYETQYF
TRBD1	-	TRBJ1-3	TRBV28	15	TGTGCCAGCAGTGTGGGACAGAGCTCTGGAAACACCATATATTTT	CASSVGQSSGNTIYF
-	-	TRBJ1-5	TRBV4-3	15	TGCGCCAGCAGCCAACAACGGGGGGCCTATCAGCCCCAGCATTTT	CASSQQRGAYQPQHF
-	-	TRBJ1-1	TRBV9	14	TGTGCCAGCAGCCGCGGGCTGGGGGGCACTGAAGCTTTCTTT	CASSRGLGGTEAFF
-	-	TRBJ1-1	TRBV27	13	TGTGCCAGCAGTGGTCTCAGGGGCGTGGGGGCTTTCTTT	CASSGLRGVGAFF
TRBD1	-	TRBJ2-7	TRBV9	14	TGTGCCAGCAGCTCCCGGGACAGGGACTACGAGCAGTACTTC	CASSSRDRDYEQYF
TRBD1	-	TRBJ2-2	TRBV18	15	TGTGCCAGCTCATCCGGGACAGGGGGCACCGGGGAGCTGTTTTTT	CASSSGTGGTGELFF
-	once	TRBJ1-1	TRBV12-5	14	TGTGCTAGTGGTTTGAGGGGGAGGAACACTGAAGCTTTCTTT	CASGLRGRNTEAFF
TRBD1	-	TRBJ1-1	TRBV4-1	16	TGCGCCAGCAGCGTCGGACAGGGAAGGCTGAACACTGAAGCTTTCTTT	CASSVGQGRLNTEAFF
TRBD2	-	TRBJ2-7	TRBV7-8	18	TGTGCCAGCAGCCAAGCGGCCTCGGGCGGGAGCTTTCCCTACGAGCAGTACTTC	CASSQAASGGSFPYEQYF
TRBD1	once	TRBJ1-3	TRBV11-2	15	TGTGCCAGCAGCTTATCGGGACAGGGTATGAACACCATATATTTT	CASSLSGQGMNTIYF
TRBD1	-	TRBJ1-5	TRBV4-1	16	TGCGCCAGCAGCCAAGAGGGGACAGGGGGCAATCAGCCCCAGCATTTT	CASSQEGTGGNQPQHF
-	-	TRBJ2-7	TRBV19	12	TGTGCCAGTAGTAAAGCGGACTACGAGCAGTACTTC	CASSKADYEQYF
-	-	TRBJ1-6	TRBV19	15	TGTGTCAGTAGTACCTTTGACAGGAATAATTCACCCCTCCACTTT	CVSSTFDRNNSPLHF
TRBD1	-	TRBJ2-7	TRBV5-1	18	TGCGCCAGCAGCTTGTGGGCGACTGGACAGGGACAAGCCTACGAGCAGTACTTC	CASSLWATGQGQAYEQYF
-	once	TRBJ2-5	TRBV12-5	15	TGTGCTAGTGGCCCGGGACACCACGCCCAAGAGACCCAGTACTTC	CASGPGHHAQETQYF
-	-	TRBJ1-1	TRBV23-1	10	TGCGCCAGCAGTCAATCGAGAGCTTTCTTT	CASSQSRAFF
TRBD1	once	TRBJ2-3	TRBV7-9	15	TGTGCCAGCAGCCCGCGTACAGGGGGAACAGATACGCAGTATTTT	CASSPRTGGTDTQYF
TRBD1	few	TRBJ2-1	TRBV7-3	16	TGTGCCAGCAGCTTAACGGGACAGGGACCCTACAATGAGCAGTTCTTC	CASSLTGQGPYNEQFF
-	-	TRBJ1-6	TRBV27	16	TGTGCCAGCAGTTTACGGGCAGGGGATAATAATTCACCCCTCCACTTT	CASSLRAGDNNSPLHF
-	-	TRBJ2-1	TRBV11-1	14	TGTGCCACCCGGGTGGCGGCCCTACAGGGTGAGCAGTTCTTC	CATRVAALQGEQFF
TRBD1	-	TRBJ2-7	TRBV2	15	TGTGCCAGCAGTACCGACAGGGGTCAGGGCTACGAGCAGTACTTC	CASSTDRGQGYEQYF
TRBD2	-	TRBJ2-1	TRBV19	14	TGTGCCAGTACGGAAGGGGCGGGAGTACGGGAGCAGTTCTTC	CASTEGAGVREQFF
-	-	TRBJ1-1	TRBV7-3	13	TGTGCCAGCAGCTCACTCCACAGGGCTAGCGCTTTCTTT	CASSSLHRASAFF
-	-	TRBJ2-1	TRBV7-9	12	TGTTCCAGCAGCTCCCAGTTGAATGAGCAGTTCTTC	CSSSSQLNEQFF
TRBD1	-	TRBJ2-1	TRBV14	14	TGTGCCAGCAGCCAAGAACAGGGGGGCAATGAGCAGTTCTTC	CASSQEQGGNEQFF
-	once	TRBJ2-7	TRBV11-3	14	TGTGCCAGCAGTCAGGGGCCCGCTGGCTACGAGCAGTACTTC	CASSQGPAGYEQYF
-	-	TRBJ1-1	TRBV7-2	15	TGTGCCAGCAGCCAAAACCCGGGGATGAACACTGAAGCTTTCTTT	CASSQNPGMNTEAFF
-	-	TRBJ1-5	TRBV27	17	TGTGCCAGCGAGAACCAGCCCCCTACAGGGCGTAATCAGCCCCAGCATTTT	CASENQPPTGRNQPQHF
-	-	TRBJ2-2	TRBV2	15	TGTGCCAGCTCGAGTCGAGGACAGATCACCGGGGAGCTGTTTTTT	CASSSRGQITGELFF
-	-	TRBJ1-4	TRBV4-3	15	TGCGCCAGCAGCCCTGGACAGACAACTAATGAAAAACTGTTTTTT	CASSPGQTTNEKLFF
TRBD1	-	TRBJ2-1	TRBV9	14	TGTGCCAGCAGCTTCCGGACAGGCTACAATGAGCAGTTCTTC	CASSFRTGYNEQFF